These 13 T cell receptor beta chains came from one sample sequenced in a study of OX40 agonist ivuxolimab in advanced cancers. Clones were sequenced by immunoSEQ multiplex PCR, and TCRdb holds only the in-frame ones, with some missing. The sample yields roughly 86,000 clones, 92% seen once. This specimen was CD4+ or CD8+ T cells sorted from blood, taken in a trial of the OX40 agonist ivuxolimab. These TCRs come from an adult with an advanced solid tumor such as melanoma, head and neck, liver or kidney cancer.

This chain links TRBV5-1 with TRBJ1-3, with D tentatively TRBD1 (6 bases). Trimming took 5 bases from V and 0 from J, leaving 12 bases between them. The CDR3 is 15 amino acids. Germline-derived CDR1 and CDR2 are SGHRS and YFSETQ. The DNA for the CDR3 is TGCGCCAGCAGGACAGGCGTTGTCTCTGGAAACACCATATATTTT. Protein sequence: CASRTGVVSGNTIYF. The entire variable domain, with the rest obtained from reference TRBV5-1 and TRBJ1-3, is as follows: KAGVTQTPRYLIKTRGQQVTLSCSPISGHRSVSWYQQTPGQGLQFLFEYFSETQRNKGNFPGRFSGRQFSNSRSEMNVSTLELGDSALYLCASRTGVVSGNTIYFGEGSWLTVV.

The chain employs TRBV9 and TRBJ2-2; D is possibly TRBD1 or TRBD2 (5 bases each). The CDR3 loop spans 16 amino acids. The V gene's germline CDR1 is SGDLS and CDR2 YYNGEE. Trimming removed 2 bases from V and 4 bases from J, with 15 bases in between. CDR3 protein: CASSVGANLGTGELFF. The CDR3 bases are TGTGCCAGCAGCGTCGGGGCCAACCTGGGCACCGGGGAGCTGTTTTTT.

The chain uses TRBV11-2 and TRBJ1-4; 7 bases align to TRBD1. The CDR3 is made up of 14 amino acids. J gave up 11 bases and V 1 base, and 7 bases lay outside the gene matches. Germline lookup yields CDR1 SGHAT and CDR2 FQNNGV. DNA of the CDR3: TGTGCCAGCAGCTTAGTACAACAGGGGTTCAAACTGTTTTTT. Its translation: CASSLVQQGFKLFF.

This chain connects TRBV18 to TRBJ1-5; D might be TRBD1 (6 bases). This CDR3 comprises 15 residues. V gave up 1 base and J gave up 6 bases, with 13 bases separating them. Germline-derived CDR1 and CDR2 are KGHSH and LQKENI. CDR3 in DNA: TGTGCCAGCTCACCACTAAACACAGGGACTCAGCCCCAGCATTTT. It is translated as CASSPLNTGTQPQHF.

The CDR3 sequence is CASSLEGHNTEAFF. The CDR3 DNA sequence: TGCGCCAGCAGCTTGGAGGGACATAACACTGAAGCTTTCTTT. The chain recombines TRBV5-1 with TRBJ1-1; tentatively, D is TRBD1 (6 bases). Germline loops: CDR1 SGHRS, CDR2 YFSETQ. This CDR3 spans 14 amino acids. Trimming pared 0 bases from V and 2 bases from J, leaving 8 bases between. Looking up the rest from reference TRBV5-1 and TRBJ1-1 gives the full variable domain: KAGVTQTPRYLIKTRGQQVTLSCSPISGHRSVSWYQQTPGQGLQFLFEYFSETQRNKGNFPGRFSGRQFSNSRSEMNVSTLELGDSALYLCASSLEGHNTEAFFGQGTRLTVV.

V and J are TRBV15 and TRBJ2-5, with D maybe TRBD2 (5 bases). V lost 0 bases, J lost 5 bases, and 16 bases lay in between. The CDR3 spans 16 residues. CDR1 is LNHNV, CDR2 YYDKDF, per germline (reference sequence). The CDR3 nucleotides read TGTGCCACCAGCAGAGATGGCGGGCCGACGGGGGAGACCCAGTACTTC. It encodes CATSRDGGPTGETQYF. The complete variable domain, with remaining parts taken from reference TRBV15 and TRBJ2-5, reads DAMVIQNPRYQVTQFGKPVTLSCSQTLNHNVMYWYQQKSSQAPKLLFHYYDKDFNNEADTPDNFQSRRPNTSFCFLDIRSPGLGDTAMYLCATSRDGGPTGETQYFGPGTRLLVL.

The rearrangement links TRBV6-5 to TRBJ2-7, with TRBD2 matching 7 bases. V was clipped by 4 bases and J by 3 bases; unmatched bases: 12. CDR1 and CDR2 from the germline V gene are MNHEY and SVGAGI. The length of the CDR3 is 16 residues. In DNA, the CDR3 is TGTGCCAGCAGTTCTCCCACCCTGGGAGGGAACTACGAGCAGTACTTC. Protein sequence: CASSSPTLGGNYEQYF.

This sequence joins TRBV4-3 and TRBJ2-5; 11 nucleotides match TRBD2. This CDR3 has 19 residues. Trimming took 4 bases from V and 5 from J; bases not matched to a gene: 18. Germline loops: CDR1 LGHNA, CDR2 YSLEER. CDR3 in DNA: TGCGCCAGCAGCCCAGGGGAGGAGGCTAGCGGGAGGTGGCGGGAGACCCAGTACTTC. It encodes CASSPGEEASGRWRETQYF.

The chain combines TRBV7-3 with TRBJ2-5, with a possible D match to TRBD1 (6 bases). Deletions cut 1 base from V and 1 base from J, with 16 bases between. The CDR3 spans 17 residues. Germline V CDR1 and CDR2: SGHTA, FQGTGA. The CDR3 coding sequence is TGTGCCAGCAGCTTAAGGGGGACAAGATCGCTCCAAGAGACCCAGTACTTC. Translated, it gives CASSLRGTRSLQETQYF. The full variable domain, rest sourced from reference TRBV7-3 and TRBJ2-5, is GAGVSQTPSNKVTEKGKYVELRCDPISGHTALYWYRQSLGQGPEFLIYFQGTGAADDSGLPNDRFFAVRPEGSVSTLKIQRTERGDSAVYLCASSLRGTRSLQETQYFGPGTRLLVL.

The chain combines TRBV2 with TRBJ1-3, with no clear D. The CDR3 contains 14 residues. V was cut by 5 bases and J by 7 bases, with 15 bases left in between. The germline CDR1 and CDR2 sequences are SNHLY and FYNNEI. For the CDR3, the DNA is TGTGCCAGCAGTCGTGACACGGTACTCAACACCATATATTTT. Encoded protein: CASSRDTVLNTIYF. Supplemented by reference TRBV2 and TRBJ1-3, the full variable domain reads EPEVTQTPSHQVTQMGQEVILRCVPISNHLYFYWYRQILGQKVEFLVSFYNNEISEKSEIFDDQFSVERPDGSNFTLKIRSTKLEDSAMYFCASSRDTVLNTIYFGEGSWLTVV.

The chain joins TRBV5-4 to TRBJ1-2; the match to TRBD1 covers 8 bases. V dropped 4 bases and J dropped 8; count of bases not matched to a gene: 10. Germline V gives CDR1 SGHNT, CDR2 YYREEE (reference sequence). CDR3 length: 14 amino acids. The CDR3 sequence: CASSLDRDVWGYTF. In nucleotides, the CDR3 is TGTGCCAGCAGCCTGGACAGGGACGTTTGGGGCTACACCTTC.

The genes are TRBV27 and TRBJ2-1, with D tentatively TRBD2 (6 bases). The ends were cut back, 3 bases at V and 3 bases at J, with 12 bases in the middle. From germline, CDR1 is MNHEY and CDR2 SMNVEV (reference sequence). The CDR3 covers 15 residues. The DNA of the CDR3 is TGTGCCAGCAGTTTGGGGGGAAGCTACTACAATGAGCAGTTCTTC. As protein: CASSLGGSYYNEQFF.

V and J are TRBV6-5 and TRBJ1-3; D might be TRBD1 (5 bases). The CDR3 has 14 residues. CDR1 is MNHEY and CDR2 is SVGAGI in the germline V gene. Between the trimmed V and J ends, which lost 6 bases and 2 bases, there was a span of 11 bases. CDR3 coding DNA: TGTGCCAGCAGCCGGGGGGGGGCTGGAAACACCATATATTTT. Translating it yields CASSRGGAGNTIYF.